This entry concerns a single T cell receptor beta chain. Antigen specificity is unknown. The authors ran a second PCR of about 6 to 11 cycles using a sample-barcoded 5' primer and a J-beta primer mix. Every individual sample yielded 2.5 million or more paired-end reads (each containing CDR3). Each CDR3 protein gets one entry after TCRdb re-called the 5' RACE reads with MiXCR. This sample has about 840,000 distinct CDR3 sequences, with around 29% found just once. The data originate from a study of blood T cells in healthy people across ages. Overall study results and limits: A strong correlation was seen between TCR beta diversity and naive T cell percentage.

Isolating PBMCs gave at least 6.5 million of these cells per sample. V was clipped by 3 bases and J by 8 bases; unmatched bases: 4. This CDR3 spans 13 amino acids. Per germline, CDR1 SGHTA and CDR2 FQGNSA. The sample was also linked to a second study, of T cells of mothers and their children.

Sequences were obtained from blood. This chain connects TRBV7-2 to TRBJ1-3; TRBD1 aligns across 7 bases. The TCR comes from a woman aged 40 to 55 in good health. This CDR3 reads CASSFGQADTIYF. Here the CDR3 DNA reads TGTGCCAGCAGCTTTGGACAGGCAGACACCATATATTTT. The full variable domain, rest sourced from reference TRBV7-2 and TRBJ1-3, is GAGVSQSPSNKVTEKGKDVELRCDPISGHTALYWYRQSLGQGLEFLIYFQGNSAPDKSGLPSDRFSAERTGGSVSTLTIQRTQQEDSAVYLCASSFGQADTIYFGEGSWLTVV.